Each of the 32 T cell receptor beta chains below was sequenced from the same sample in a study of blood T cell repertoires in COVID-19 (dated by TCRdb to between 2020 and 2021). To prepare the library, the immunoSEQ multiplex PCR assay was applied. In TCRdb, the immuneACCESS table is reduced to in-frame sequences with V and J assigned. These tables do not hold every clone; where another copy was compared, an unresolved V gene accounts for under half, and the others remain unexplained. In this sample the table shows fewer than 300,000 clones, approximately 90% of which occur a single time. The ten largest clonotypes hold about 2.2% of the sample. Sequenced material: peripheral blood. Receptor source: a woman aged 30 to 39 with COVID-19, enrolled during active disease.

The chain couples TRBV25-1 to TRBJ2-5; D unresolved. Looked up from germline, CDR1 is MGHDK and CDR2 is SYGVNS. V shed 0 bases and J shed 7 bases, with 3 bases lying between them. This CDR3 contains 11 residues. CDR3 loop: CASSEYGTQYF. CDR3 bases: TGTGCCAGCAGTGAATACGGGACCCAGTACTTC.

This chain joins TRBV7-9 and TRBJ2-5; 7 bases map to TRBD1. The V gene end was trimmed by 5 bases and the J gene end by 5 bases; junction bases not matched to a gene: 14. Germline V gene lookup returns CDR1 SEHNR and CDR2 FQNEAQ (reference sequence). The CDR3 consists of 16 residues. The CDR3 loop is CASSPPGTGALETQYF. Here the CDR3 DNA reads TGTGCCAGCAGCCCCCCCGGAACAGGGGCCTTGGAGACCCAGTACTTC.

The rearrangement uses TRBV11-2 and TRBJ1-3; D is possibly TRBD1 (5 bases). Per the germline V gene, CDR1 is SGHAT and CDR2 is FQNNGV. The CDR3 is made up of 18 amino acids. Trimming removed 0 bases from V and 1 base from J, with 16 bases in between. The DNA for the CDR3 is TGTGCCAGCAGCTTAGAGGGGCGGTTAACCTCTTCTGGAAACACCATATATTTT. This codes for CASSLEGRLTSSGNTIYF.

The genes are TRBV5-1 and TRBJ1-6; no clear D gene. Germline CDR1 and CDR2: SGHRS and YFSETQ. CDR3 length: 14 residues. V lost 1 base, J lost 5 bases, and 7 bases lay in between. The chain's CDR3 is CASSLSGDNSPLHF. CDR3 DNA: TGCGCCAGCAGCTTGTCCGGGGATAATTCACCCCTCCACTTT.

This chain joins TRBV12-5 and TRBJ2-5; 8 bases map to TRBD2. V trimming: 1 base; J trimming: 4 bases; junction bases outside the gene matches: 8. Per the germline V gene, CDR1 is LGHNT and CDR2 is FRNRAP. The CDR3 loop spans 16 amino acids. The CDR3 DNA reads TGTGCTAGTGGTTTGGGCCTTTCAGCGGGAGCAGAGACCCAGTACTTC. Its translation is CASGLGLSAGAETQYF.

The chain carries TRBV6-4 and TRBJ1-1; 9 positions agree with TRBD1. This CDR3 has 13 residues. The germline V gene encodes CDR1 MRHNA and CDR2 SNTAGT. Unmatched junction bases numbered 8, after V lost 9 bases and J lost 6 bases. The CDR3 DNA reads TGTGCCAGTAGCCGGGACAGGGCTTCTGAAGCTTTCTTT. It translates to CASSRDRASEAFF.

The chain combines TRBV2 with TRBJ1-1, with TRBD1 as a possible D gene (6 bases). Germline V gene sequence: CDR1 SNHLY, CDR2 FYNNEI. Trimming stripped 7 bases from V and 2 bases from J, with 11 bases between. The CDR3 extends over 13 amino acids. CDR3 sequence: CASTVRGNTEAFF. The CDR3 DNA is TGTGCCAGCACGGTCAGGGGAAACACTGAAGCTTTCTTT.

The chain links TRBV12-3 or TRBV12-4 to TRBJ1-1, with D perhaps matching TRBD1 (6 bases). V lost 6 bases, J lost 5 bases, and 13 bases lay in between. The CDR3 sequence is 13 residues long. Written as DNA, the CDR3 is TGTGCCAGCAGGACACAAGGGACAACTGAAGCTTTCTTT. Encoded protein: CASRTQGTTEAFF.

The CDR3 DNA sequence: TGCGCCAGCAGCCCAGGGTCAAACATGAACACTGAAGCTTTCTTT. It codes for CASSPGSNMNTEAFF. V gene TRBV5-1 combines with J gene TRBJ1-1; a possible D gene is TRBD1 (5 bases). V lost 4 bases and J lost 0, with 13 bases in between. The CDR3 loop spans 15 amino acids. Germline values: CDR1 SGHRS, CDR2 YFSETQ.

This clone was counted at least ten times. This chain uses TRBV10-3 with TRBJ1-5, with TRBD1 matching 7 bases. The germline V gene encodes CDR1 ENHRY and CDR2 SYGVKD. Losses at the gene ends were 2 bases for V and 2 bases for J; bases not matched to a gene: 3. CDR3 length: 15 residues. The CDR3, as DNA: TGTGCCATCAGTGAGCCGGGGACAGGCAATCAGCCCCAGCATTTT. Its translation: CAISEPGTGNQPQHF.

The CDR3 DNA reads TGTGCCAGCTCTACCGGGACAGGTAATCAGCCCCAGCATTTT. It is translated as CASSTGTGNQPQHF. The V and J genes are TRBV9 and TRBJ1-5, with 8 bases identical to TRBD1. V was clipped by 7 bases and J by 4 bases; unmatched bases: 7. CDR3 length: 14 amino acids. The V gene's germline CDR1 is SGDLS and CDR2 YYNGEE.

The J gene is TRBJ1-6, the V gene TRBV5-4; 7 bases map to TRBD1. CDR3 length: 15 residues. V shed 1 base and J 5 bases; nucleotides not matched to a gene: 3. The germline V gene has CDR1 SGHNT and CDR2 YYREEE (reference sequence). CDR3 in DNA: TGTGCCAGCAGCTTGAGGACAGGAGATAATTCACCCCTCCACTTT. This translates into CASSLRTGDNSPLHF.

This sequence joins TRBV7-6 and TRBJ1-4; 9 bases are a match to TRBD1. There are 17 residues in the CDR3. V shed 6 bases and J 5 bases; nucleotides not matched to a gene: 13. CDR1 is SGHVS, CDR2 FNYEAQ, per germline. This CDR3 is CASRILGQGRSNEKLFF. The CDR3 region has the DNA TGTGCCAGCAGGATTTTGGGACAGGGACGTTCAAATGAAAAACTGTTTTTT.

The chain joins TRBV7-3 to TRBJ2-1, with TRBD2 identical over 9 bases. The CDR3 runs to 15 residues. Germline lookup yields CDR1 SGHTA and CDR2 FQGTGA. V gave up 2 bases and J gave up 7 bases; unmatched junction bases: 6. CDR3: CASSLGSGSGNEQFF. DNA for the CDR3: TGTGCCAGCAGCTTAGGTAGCGGGAGTGGGAATGAGCAGTTCTTC. Combining the CDR3 with reference TRBV7-3 and TRBJ2-1 gives the whole variable domain GAGVSQTPSNKVTEKGKYVELRCDPISGHTALYWYRQSLGQGPEFLIYFQGTGAADDSGLPNDRFFAVRPEGSVSTLKIQRTERGDSAVYLCASSLGSGSGNEQFFGPGTRLTVL.

V and J are TRBV28 and TRBJ2-5, with 7 bases that match TRBD1. Looked up from germline, CDR1 is MDHEN and CDR2 is SYDVKM. V shed 5 bases and J 4 bases; nucleotides not matched to a gene: 7. This CDR3 is built from 14 residues. The CDR3 loop reads CASSITGARETQYF. The DNA of the CDR3 is TGTGCCAGCAGTATAACAGGGGCCAGAGAGACCCAGTACTTC.

The chain couples TRBV12-5 to TRBJ2-5; D perhaps matches TRBD1 (6 bases). This CDR3 is built from 11 residues. Germline loops: CDR1 LGHNT, CDR2 FRNRAP. DNA for the CDR3: TGTGCGTGGGGGCAGGGCGAGACCCAGTACTTC. Protein product: CAWGQGETQYF. Variable domain in full (rest from reference TRBV12-5 and TRBJ2-5): DARVTQTPRHKVTEMGQEVTMRCQPILGHNTVFWYRQTMMQGLELLAYFRNRAPLDDSGMPKDRFSAEMPDATLATLKIQPSEPRDSAVYFCAWGQGETQYFGPGTRLLVL.

The chain joins TRBV6-5 to TRBJ1-2, with TRBD1 as a possible D gene (5 bases). From germline, CDR1 is MNHEY and CDR2 SVGAGI. V lost 5 bases and J lost 3, with 13 bases in between. The CDR3 spans 14 residues. CDR3 residues: CASSRGSEYYGYTF. In DNA, the CDR3 is TGTGCCAGCAGTCGGGGGTCTGAATACTATGGCTACACCTTC.

CDR3 residues: CASSQGRTGLEKLFF. The CDR3 region has the DNA TGTGCCAGCAGCCAAGGAAGGACAGGTTTAGAAAAACTGTTTTTT. The genes are TRBV4-2 and TRBJ1-4, with 7 bases that match TRBD1. This CDR3 comprises 15 residues. Germline CDR1 and CDR2: LGHNA and YNFKEQ. J gave up 8 bases and V 1 base, and 7 bases lay outside the gene matches.

The chain links TRBV2 to TRBJ2-2; TRBD2 is a possible D gene (5 bases). The CDR3 length is 14 residues. Looked up from germline, CDR1 is SNHLY and CDR2 is FYNNEI. Trimming took off 7 bases at V and 1 base at J, with 10 bases between the two ends. CDR3 coding DNA: TGTGCCAGCATGTCGGGGAGGAACACCGGGGAGCTGTTTTTT. Amino acid sequence: CASMSGRNTGELFF.

This clone has just one count. The rearrangement links TRBV19 to TRBJ2-7; TRBD1 agrees at 11 bases. The germline gives CDR1 LNHDA, CDR2 SQIVND (reference sequence). V was clipped by 4 bases and J by 7 bases; unmatched bases: 6. The CDR3 totals 14 residues. The CDR3: CASSTGTGGFEQYF. The CDR3 nucleotides read TGTGCCAGTAGTACCGGGACAGGGGGATTTGAGCAGTACTTC.

V is TRBV4-1 and J is TRBJ2-3; 7 bases agree with TRBD1. This CDR3 is 16 amino acids long. Germline V CDR1 and CDR2: MGHRA, YSYEKL. V lost 0 bases, J lost 3 bases, and 6 bases stayed unmatched. In DNA form, the CDR3 reads TGCGCCAGCAGCCAAGAATCACAGGGGACAACAGATACGCAGTATTTT. It translates to CASSQESQGTTDTQYF.

This clone has only a few counts. As the CDR3 is not closed by the conserved phenylalanine or tryptophan, this likely results from a read error. The limits of the CDR3 on the DNA are not certain, so only TCRdb's listed CDR3 is given. The genes are TRBV5-8 and TRBJ2-3; the D call of TRBD1 is as the table states it, not checked on the DNA. The CDR3 has 11 residues if both end residues are counted. Germline CDR1 and CDR2: SGHTS and YDEGEE. The CDR3 spells CASSLWAQGVL.

The chain is built from TRBV4-2 and TRBJ1-2, with D tentatively TRBD1 (6 bases). This CDR3 region has 15 residues. Between the trimmed V and J ends, which lost 0 bases and 6 bases, there was a span of 14 bases. The germline gives CDR1 LGHNA, CDR2 YNFKEQ. This CDR3 is CASSQEWGGADGYTF. CDR3 nucleotide sequence: TGTGCCAGCAGCCAAGAGTGGGGGGGCGCCGATGGCTACACCTTC.

The gene calls are TRBV20-1 and TRBJ2-1; D is unclear. Germline V gene data show CDR1 as DFQATT and CDR2 as SNEGSKA (reference sequence). The CDR3 totals 11 residues. The ends were cut back, 3 bases at V and 8 bases at J, with 8 bases in the middle. This CDR3 reads CSARGEYEQFF. CDR3 bases: TGCAGTGCTAGGGGCGAGTATGAGCAGTTCTTC.

The chain employs TRBV6-6 and TRBJ1-4; 7 nucleotides line up with TRBD1. V dropped 3 bases and J dropped 7; count of bases not matched to a gene: 8. From germline, CDR1 is MNHNY and CDR2 SVGAGI (reference sequence). CDR3 size: 15 residues. The CDR3 region has the DNA TGTGCCAGCAGTTATGACGACAGGGCGGGTGAAAAACTGTTTTTT. Amino acids: CASSYDDRAGEKLFF.

The DNA for the CDR3 is TGTGCCAGCAGCCAGACCACAGGGTATGGCTACACCTTC. Translation: CASSQTTGYGYTF. The chain uses TRBV11-2 and TRBJ1-2; weak D call: TRBD1 (6 bases). CDR1 is SGHAT, CDR2 FQNNGV, per germline. This CDR3 comprises 13 residues. V dropped 5 bases and J dropped 5 bases, with 12 bases sitting between them.

The chain combines TRBV18 with TRBJ2-1; no clear D. Per germline, CDR1 KGHSH and CDR2 LQKENI. Deletions cut 1 base from V and 8 bases from J, with 12 bases between. CDR3 length: 14 residues. CDR3 sequence: CASSPRSDNDEQFF. CDR3 in DNA: TGTGCCAGCTCACCACGGTCAGATAACGATGAGCAGTTCTTC.

Here the CDR3 reads CASSYSFEGSTEAFF. The CDR3 DNA reads as TGTGCCAGCAGTTATTCCTTTGAAGGGAGCACTGAAGCTTTCTTT. This chain connects TRBV6-2 or TRBV6-3 to TRBJ1-1, with no clear D. V shed 3 bases and J shed 4 bases, with 15 bases lying between them. CDR3 length: 15 amino acids. The V gene's germline CDR1 is MNHEY and CDR2 SVGEGT.

J is TRBJ1-2 and V is TRBV5-1; a possible D gene is TRBD1 (6 bases). Per the germline V gene, CDR1 is SGHRS and CDR2 is YFSETQ. V lost 0 bases, J lost 7 bases, and 16 bases lay in between. The CDR3 totals 15 residues. The CDR3 region is CASSLAVTGGGGYTF. The CDR3 DNA sequence: TGCGCCAGCAGCTTGGCCGTGACAGGCGGGGGTGGCTACACCTTC.

The gene calls are TRBV21-1 and TRBJ2-1; no check of the table's D call, TRBD2, against the DNA was made. TRBV21-1 is a documented pseudogene. The CDR3 consists of 20 residues. CDR3 residues: CASSKNRVWLAESSYNEQFF. The CDR3 region has the DNA TGTGCCAGCAGCAAAAACAGGGTATGGCTAGCGGAGAGCTCCTACAATGAGCAGTTCTTC.

The rearrangement links TRBV30 to TRBJ1-2, with D maybe TRBD1 (6 bases). The length of the CDR3 is 12 residues. The germline CDR1 and CDR2 sequences are GTSNPN and SVGIG (reference sequence). V shed 1 base and J shed 13 bases, with 16 bases lying between them. CDR3 bases: TGTGCCTGGAGTGAAGGGGGGGGGCAATCCACCTTC. It translates to CAWSEGGGQSTF.

This clone was observed a single time. The chain combines TRBV6-1 with TRBJ2-5; maybe TRBD1 (6 bases). V lost 2 bases and J lost 6, with 10 bases in between. Germline V CDR1 and CDR2: MNHNS, SASEGT. The CDR3 is 13 residues long. The CDR3 DNA sequence: TGTGCCAGCAGTGAAAGGGGGTTGAAGACCCAGTACTTC. Translation: CASSERGLKTQYF.